These 17 T cell receptor beta chains were all obtained from the same sample, sequenced in a study of regulatory T cells in long-lasting Graves disease. Time point reported: newly diagnosed GD, antithyroid drugs for less than 3 months. Generation of the TCR library employed RNA extracted from PBMCs. For TCR beta, libraries came from iRepertoire HTBI primers and Arm-PCR of CDR3 regions. In TCRdb, the multiplex PCR reads were re-called with MiXCR into one record per CDR3 protein. This table has roughly 500,000 distinct CDR3 sequences, 12% appearing once. The data were also submitted as part of a second study, on T cells in Graves' hyperthyroidism and ophthalmopathy.

Source: peripheral blood mononuclear cells (PBMCs), taken at new diagnosis, from a patient treated with antithyroid drugs. Every receptor here comes from a young woman with Graves disease.

This clonotype was seen more than once but under ten times. One base separates it from a far larger clone, so it is likely a read error. The rearrangement uses TRBV7-9 and TRBJ2-4, with 7 bases aligning to TRBD2. Germline loops: CDR1 SEHNR, CDR2 FQNEAQ (reference sequence). CDR3 length equals 20 residues. With V trimmed by 5 bases and J by 13 bases, 32 bases remained unmatched. The CDR3 sequence is CASSAPGLAGVHRPYNEQYF. DNA for the CDR3: TGTGCCAGCAGCGCCCCGGGACTGGCGGGAGTCCACCGTCCCTACAATGAGCAGTACTTC.

This clonotype was counted ten times or more. This chain connects TRBV19 to TRBJ2-3; 7 positions agree with TRBD1. The V and J ends lost 4 bases and 2 bases, in that order; junction bases with no gene match: 9. Germline V gene lookup returns CDR1 LNHDA and CDR2 SQIVND (reference sequence). This CDR3 is 16 amino acids long. The chain's CDR3 is CASSTNRGMVTDTQYF. CDR3 bases: TGTGCCAGTAGTACCAACAGGGGAATGGTCACAGATACGCAGTATTTT.

This clonotype appeared many times. The rearrangement links TRBV9 to TRBJ1-4; D not resolved. Trimming pared 0 bases from V and 12 bases from J, leaving 12 bases between. This CDR3 region has 13 residues. CDR1 is SGDLS and CDR2 is YYNGEE in the germline V gene. The CDR3 nucleotides read TGTGCCAGCAGCGTAGGAAAGCGAACGGAACTGTTTTTT. Its translation: CASSVGKRTELFF.

J is TRBJ1-2 and V is TRBV11-2; no firm D call. The CDR3 runs to 15 residues. Germline V gene data show CDR1 as SGHAT and CDR2 as FQNNGV. The V end was cut by 4 bases, the J end by 4 bases, with 16 bases between. CDR3 loop: CASSYGLGESYGYTF. The CDR3 DNA reads as TGTGCCAGCAGCTACGGACTTGGGGAGAGCTATGGCTACACCTTC.

V gene TRBV7-3 combines with J gene TRBJ2-2; the D call may be TRBD1 or TRBD2 (6 bases each). Trimming took off 5 bases at V and 6 bases at J, with 13 bases between the two ends. CDR3 size: 14 residues. CDR1 and CDR2 from the germline V gene are SGHTA and FQGTGA. For the CDR3, the DNA is TGTGCCAGCAGCCAATCTGGGGGGCCCGGGGAGCTGTTTTTT. Its protein is CASSQSGGPGELFF.

The chain carries TRBV6-1 and TRBJ2-7; possibly TRBD1 for D (6 bases). Trimming cost V 4 bases and J 4 bases, with 14 bases left between them. Per germline, CDR1 MNHNS and CDR2 SASEGT. The CDR3 has 14 amino acids. The CDR3 reads CASSAPPRGYEQYF. The CDR3 DNA reads TGTGCCAGCAGTGCCCCCCCCAGGGGTTACGAGCAGTACTTC.

V and J are TRBV10-3 and TRBJ2-7; 8 positions agree with TRBD1. Trimming cost V 5 bases and J 2 bases; bases outside gene matches: 8. The CDR3 is 15 amino acids. Germline CDR1 is ENHRY and CDR2 is SYGVKD. The CDR3: CAISRDRPGPYEQYF. CDR3 bases: TGTGCCATCAGTAGGGACAGGCCGGGCCCCTACGAGCAGTACTTC.

V is TRBV19 and J is TRBJ2-1; the D gene is possibly TRBD2 (5 bases). Germline V gene data show CDR1 as LNHDA and CDR2 as SQIVND (reference sequence). V was trimmed by 6 bases and J by 1 base, leaving 13 bases between them. This CDR3 comprises 15 residues. The CDR3 region is CASRLAPNSYNEQFF. In nucleotides, the CDR3 is TGTGCCAGTAGGTTAGCGCCGAATTCCTACAATGAGCAGTTCTTC.

This clonotype has at least ten counts. This chain links TRBV6-1 with TRBJ2-7, with D unresolved. Germline assignment: CDR1 MNHNS and CDR2 SASEGT. The CDR3 is 12 residues long. Trimming removed 6 bases at V and 5 bases at J, with 11 bases between. The CDR3 loop reads CASSTDVNEQYF. Written as DNA, the CDR3 is TGTGCCAGCAGCACGGACGTCAACGAGCAGTACTTC.

This clonotype came up many times. V gene TRBV20-1 combines with J gene TRBJ1-2, with D possibly being TRBD1 (5 bases). CDR3 length: 14 residues. The ends were cut back, 0 bases at V and 11 bases at J, with 19 bases in the middle. Germline loops: CDR1 DFQATT, CDR2 SNEGSKA (reference sequence). The CDR3 here is CSARDPLGVLGYTF. The CDR3 coding sequence is TGCAGTGCTAGAGACCCCCTAGGGGTACTGGGTTACACCTTC.

About this clonotype itself: A single base separates this from a much larger clone, so it may be a read error. The gene calls are TRBV11-2 and TRBJ2-7, with TRBD2 matching 7 bases. CDR1 is SGHAT and CDR2 is FQNNGV in the germline V gene. This CDR3 is 15 amino acids long. The CDR3 spells CASSWDYPRNYEQCF. The CDR3 nucleotides read TGTGCCAGCAGCTGGGACTACCCACGGAATTACGAGCAGTGCTTC.

This clonotype was picked up many times. The CDR3 DNA reads TGTGCCAGCAGCTTAGCCCCGACTAGCGGGAGCGATATTGAGCAGTTCTTC. Translating it yields CASSLAPTSGSDIEQFF. The genes are TRBV11-2 and TRBJ2-1, with 12 nucleotides matching TRBD2. Trimming removed 1 base from V and 9 bases from J; junction bases left unmatched: 10. CDR3 length equals 17 residues. Germline loops: CDR1 SGHAT, CDR2 FQNNGV.

This clonotype was seen at least ten times. The DNA of the CDR3 is TGTGCCAGTAGTATGGCACTAGCGGGAGGTCATGAGCAGTTCTTC. Protein: CASSMALAGGHEQFF. This chain uses TRBV19 with TRBJ2-1; 12 bases agree with TRBD2. This CDR3 is 15 amino acids long. Trimming took 3 bases from V and 8 from J; bases not matched to a gene: 5. Germline lookup yields CDR1 LNHDA and CDR2 SQIVND (reference sequence).

The table lists this clonotype with many counts. This chain uses TRBV5-1 with TRBJ2-1, with 8 bases matching TRBD1. CDR1 SGHRS and CDR2 YFSETQ come from the germline V gene. The V and J ends lost 2 bases and 3 bases, in that order; junction bases with no gene match: 16. CDR3 length equals 19 residues. CDR3 amino acids: CASSFSDRGDYGIYNEQFF. In DNA form, the CDR3 reads TGCGCCAGCAGCTTCAGCGACAGGGGAGATTATGGTATCTACAATGAGCAGTTCTTC.

On this clonotype itself: A clone one base away is much larger, so this may be a read error. The conserved phenylalanine or tryptophan is not found at the CDR3 terminus, so this likely reflects a read error. The chain combines TRBV3-1 with TRBJ2-5, with TRBD2 as a possible D gene (5 bases). The CDR3 length is 16 residues. The V gene's germline CDR1 is LGHDT and CDR2 YNNKEL (reference sequence). The CDR3 DNA reads as TGTGCCAGCTGCCAAGATGTTGGCCTCCTAGGAGGGACCCAGTACCTC. Translating gives CASCQDVGLLGGTQYL.

J is TRBJ2-7 and V is TRBV5-1; 9 bases align to TRBD1. Trimming took 2 bases from V and 1 from J; bases not matched to a gene: 16. The CDR3 extends over 19 amino acids. Germline V CDR1 and CDR2: SGHRS, YFSETQ. The CDR3 reads CASSLIPGQGASLSYEQYF. CDR3 DNA sequence: TGCGCCAGCAGCTTAATCCCGGGACAGGGCGCATCCTTATCCTACGAGCAGTACTTC.

V is TRBV18 and J is TRBJ2-2; TRBD2 is a possible D gene (5 bases). CDR1 is KGHSH and CDR2 is LQKENI in the germline V gene. This CDR3 has 14 residues. Trimming took 0 bases from V and 6 from J, leaving 8 bases between them. In DNA form, the CDR3 reads TGTGCCAGCTCACCACCTATTAGCGCCGGGGAGCTGTTTTTT. This codes for CASSPPISAGELFF.